This note documents a single T cell receptor (beta chain) sequence. In TCRdb, the RT-PCR reads were re-called with MiXCR into one record per CDR3 protein. The table lists about 680,000 distinct CDR3 sequences, about 14% of them singletons. This TCR came from a female donor in good health, serving as a healthy control. The material sequenced was memory CD4+ T cells from blood.

Here the CDR3 DNA reads TGTGCCAGCAGCTCCCTGCGGCTAGCGGGAGGCCACGAGCAGTACTTC. Translating gives CASSSLRLAGGHEQYF. This chain joins TRBV7-6 and TRBJ2-7; 11 positions match TRBD2. CDR1 is SGHVS, CDR2 FNYEAQ, per germline. Trimming removed 4 bases from V and 5 bases from J; junction bases left unmatched: 10. This CDR3 contains 16 residues. The variable domain in full, with the rest retrieved from reference TRBV7-6 and TRBJ2-7, is GAGVSQSPRYKVTKRGQDVALRCDPISGHVSLYWYRQALGQGPEFLTYFNYEAQQDKSGLPNDRFSAERPEGSISTLTIQRTEQRDSAMYRCASSSLRLAGGHEQYFGPGTRLTVT.